The 6 T cell receptor beta chains in this list originate from one sample, sequenced in a study of blood T cell repertoires in COVID-19 (dated by TCRdb to about 2020). Libraries were built with the immunoSEQ multiplex PCR assay. TCRdb re-hosts the immuneACCESS table, in-frame sequences only. Its copies lack some clones; in the studies checked, an unresolved V gene accounts for under half of them, and the cause for the rest is not known. The sample table shows some 220,000 clones, and over 80% are seen once. Of the sample, less than 6.5% falls within the top ten clones. The sequencing sample was made of peripheral blood. The receptors were gathered from a human donor in a cohort sampled during active COVID-19.

This sequence joins TRBV28 and TRBJ1-5, with 7 bases lining up with TRBD1. This CDR3 is built from 17 residues. The V gene's germline CDR1 is MDHEN and CDR2 SYDVKM. The trim removed 4 bases at V and 5 bases at J, leaving 14 bases unmatched. CDR3 nucleotide sequence: TGTGCCAGCAGTTCCGTCTGGAAGGGACAGACGTATCAGCCCCAGCATTTT. It encodes CASSSVWKGQTYQPQHF.

The chain couples TRBV2 to TRBJ1-4; unclear D gene. CDR1 and CDR2 from the germline V gene are SNHLY and FYNNEI. This CDR3 is 12 amino acids long. V dropped 2 bases and J dropped 6 bases, with 4 bases sitting between them. The CDR3 protein is CASSESDEKLFF. In DNA, the CDR3 is TGTGCCAGCAGTGAATCTGATGAAAAACTGTTTTTT. The whole variable domain, remainder taken from reference TRBV2 and TRBJ1-4, is EPEVTQTPSHQVTQMGQEVILRCVPISNHLYFYWYRQILGQKVEFLVSFYNNEISEKSEIFDDQFSVERPDGSNFTLKIRSTKLEDSAMYFCASSESDEKLFFGSGTQLSVL.

V is TRBV6-5 and J is TRBJ2-1; 10 bases agree with TRBD2. CDR3 size: 14 residues. CDR1 and CDR2 from the germline V gene are MNHEY and SVGAGI. Losses at the gene ends were 8 bases for V and 7 bases for J; bases not matched to a gene: 8. The CDR3 loop reads CASLASGGINEQFF. Written as DNA, the CDR3 is TGTGCCAGCTTGGCTAGCGGGGGCATAAATGAGCAGTTCTTC.

The CDR3 loop reads CASSPDRGLQETQYF. DNA for the CDR3: TGTGCCAGCAGCCCGGACAGGGGACTCCAAGAGACCCAGTACTTC. The chain joins TRBV5-6 to TRBJ2-5, with 9 bases aligning to TRBD1. This CDR3 is built from 15 residues. Germline V gene sequence: CDR1 SGHDT, CDR2 YYEEEE. The V gene end was trimmed by 4 bases and the J gene end by 1 base; junction bases not matched to a gene: 5.

The V call is TRBV5-1, the J call TRBJ1-1, with D tentatively TRBD1 (5 bases). Trimming cost V 1 base and J 0 bases, with 16 bases left between them. Per germline, CDR1 SGHRS and CDR2 YFSETQ. This CDR3 comprises 17 residues. CDR3 bases: TGCGCCAGCAGCTTGAATCCTTTAGGGGCGATGAACACTGAAGCTTTCTTT. Its translation is CASSLNPLGAMNTEAFF.

CDR3 sequence reads: CASSSVNRELFF. In DNA, the CDR3 is TGTGCCAGCAGTTCAGTGAACAGGGAACTGTTTTTT. V and J are TRBV12-3 or TRBV12-4 and TRBJ1-4; possibly TRBD1 for D (6 bases). The CDR3 has 12 amino acids. Between the trimmed V and J ends, which lost 4 bases and 12 bases, there was a span of 12 bases.